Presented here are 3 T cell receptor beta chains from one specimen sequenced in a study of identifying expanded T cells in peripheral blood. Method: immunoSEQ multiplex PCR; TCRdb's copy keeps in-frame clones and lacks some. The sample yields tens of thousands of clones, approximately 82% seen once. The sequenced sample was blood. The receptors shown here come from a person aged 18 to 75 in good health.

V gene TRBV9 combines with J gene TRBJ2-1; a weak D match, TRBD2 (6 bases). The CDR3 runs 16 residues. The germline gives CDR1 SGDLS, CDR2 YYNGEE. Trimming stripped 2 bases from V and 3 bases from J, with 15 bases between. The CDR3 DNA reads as TGTGCCAGCAGCGTTTCAATTCTGGGGGGCTACAATGAGCAGTTCTTC. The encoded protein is CASSVSILGGYNEQFF.

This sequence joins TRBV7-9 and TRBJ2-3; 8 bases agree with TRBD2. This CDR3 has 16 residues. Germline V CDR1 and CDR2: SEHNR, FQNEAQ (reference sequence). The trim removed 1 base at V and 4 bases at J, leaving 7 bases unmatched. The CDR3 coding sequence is TGTGCCAGCAGCTTAGGAGGCGGGGGGAGGCCAGATACGCAGTATTTT. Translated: CASSLGGGGRPDTQYF.

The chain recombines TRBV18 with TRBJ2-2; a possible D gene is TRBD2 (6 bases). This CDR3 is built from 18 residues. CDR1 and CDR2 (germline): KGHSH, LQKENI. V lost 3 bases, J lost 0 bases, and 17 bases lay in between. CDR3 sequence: CASSPNVQRVANTGELFF. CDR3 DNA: TGTGCCAGCTCACCTAACGTGCAGCGGGTAGCGAACACCGGGGAGCTGTTTTTT.